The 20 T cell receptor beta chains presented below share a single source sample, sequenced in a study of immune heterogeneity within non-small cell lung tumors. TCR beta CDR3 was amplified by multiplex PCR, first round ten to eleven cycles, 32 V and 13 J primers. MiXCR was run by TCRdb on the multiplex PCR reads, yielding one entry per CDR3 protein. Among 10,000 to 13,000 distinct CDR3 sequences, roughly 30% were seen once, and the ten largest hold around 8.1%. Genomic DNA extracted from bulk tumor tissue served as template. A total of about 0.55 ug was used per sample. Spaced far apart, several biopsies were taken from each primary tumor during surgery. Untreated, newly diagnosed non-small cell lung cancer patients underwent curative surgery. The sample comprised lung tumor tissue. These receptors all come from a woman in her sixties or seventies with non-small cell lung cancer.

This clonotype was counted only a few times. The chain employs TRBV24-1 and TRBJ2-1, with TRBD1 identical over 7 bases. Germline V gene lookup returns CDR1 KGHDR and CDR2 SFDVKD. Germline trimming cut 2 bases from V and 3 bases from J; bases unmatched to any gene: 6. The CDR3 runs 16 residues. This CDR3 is CATSDSTGTDYNEQFF. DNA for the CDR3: TGTGCCACCAGTGATTCAACCGGGACAGACTACAATGAGCAGTTCTTC.

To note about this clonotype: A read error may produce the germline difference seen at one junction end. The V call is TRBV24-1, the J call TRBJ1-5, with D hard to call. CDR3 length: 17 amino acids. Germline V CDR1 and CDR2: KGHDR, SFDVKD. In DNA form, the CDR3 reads TGTGCCACCAGTGATTTAGGGCGCAAGGAGGGAAATCAGCCCCAGCATTTC. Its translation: CATSDLGRKEGNQPQHF.

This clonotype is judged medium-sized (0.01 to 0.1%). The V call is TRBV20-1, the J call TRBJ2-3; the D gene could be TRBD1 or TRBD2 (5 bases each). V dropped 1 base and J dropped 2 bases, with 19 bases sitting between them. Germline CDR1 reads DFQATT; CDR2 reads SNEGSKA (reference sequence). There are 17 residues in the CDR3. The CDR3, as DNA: TGCAGTGCTAGAGGGGCAGTACCGGGACGCCCCACAGATACGCAGTATTTT. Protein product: CSARGAVPGRPTDTQYF.

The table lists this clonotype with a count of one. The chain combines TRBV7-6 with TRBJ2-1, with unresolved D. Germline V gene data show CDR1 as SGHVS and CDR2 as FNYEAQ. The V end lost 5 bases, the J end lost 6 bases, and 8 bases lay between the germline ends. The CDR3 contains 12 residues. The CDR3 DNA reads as TGTGCCAGCAGCCTGGACCGCAATGAGCAGTTCTTC. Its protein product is CASSLDRNEQFF.

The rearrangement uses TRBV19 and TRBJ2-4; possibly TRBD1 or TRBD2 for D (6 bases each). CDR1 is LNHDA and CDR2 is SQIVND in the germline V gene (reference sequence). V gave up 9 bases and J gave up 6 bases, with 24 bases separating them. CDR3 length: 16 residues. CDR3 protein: CASRQPGGGEGNIQYF. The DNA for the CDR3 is TGTGCCAGCAGGCAACCTGGAGGGGGAGAGGGAAACATTCAGTACTTC.

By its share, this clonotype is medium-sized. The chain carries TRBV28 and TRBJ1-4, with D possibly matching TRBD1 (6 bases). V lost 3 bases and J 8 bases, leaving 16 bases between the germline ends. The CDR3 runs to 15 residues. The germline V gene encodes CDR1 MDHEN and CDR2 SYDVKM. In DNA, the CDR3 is TGTGCCAGCAGTTTCGGGGGCGAGGGGGAGGAAAAACTGTTTTTT. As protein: CASSFGGEGEEKLFF.

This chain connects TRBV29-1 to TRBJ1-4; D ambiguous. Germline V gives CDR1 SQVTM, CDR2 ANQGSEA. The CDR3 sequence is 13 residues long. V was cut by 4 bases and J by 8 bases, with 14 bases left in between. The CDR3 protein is CSVGTLAGEKLFF. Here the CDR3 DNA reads TGCAGCGTTGGGACCCTGGCGGGAGAAAAACTGTTTTTT.

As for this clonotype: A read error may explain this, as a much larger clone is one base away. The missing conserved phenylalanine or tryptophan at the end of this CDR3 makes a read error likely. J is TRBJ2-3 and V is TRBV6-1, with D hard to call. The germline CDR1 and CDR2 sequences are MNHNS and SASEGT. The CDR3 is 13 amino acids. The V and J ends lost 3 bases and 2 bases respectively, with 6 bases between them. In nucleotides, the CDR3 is TGTGCCAGCAGTGACGGAGACACAGATACGCAGTATTCT. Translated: CASSDGDTDTQYS.

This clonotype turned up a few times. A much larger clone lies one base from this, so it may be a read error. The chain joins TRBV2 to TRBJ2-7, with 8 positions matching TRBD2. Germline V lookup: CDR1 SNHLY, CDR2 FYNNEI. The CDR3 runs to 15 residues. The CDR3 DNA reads TGTGCCAGCAGCGGTCGACTAGCGAACTCCTACGAGAAGTACTTC. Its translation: CASSGRLANSYEKYF.

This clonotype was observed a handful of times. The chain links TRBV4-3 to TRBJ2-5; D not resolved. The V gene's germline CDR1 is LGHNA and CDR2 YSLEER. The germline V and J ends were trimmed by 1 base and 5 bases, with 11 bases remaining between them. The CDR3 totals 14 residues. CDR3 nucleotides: TGCGCCAGCAGCCAAGGCCTGGGTATGGAGACCCAGTACTTC. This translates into CASSQGLGMETQYF.

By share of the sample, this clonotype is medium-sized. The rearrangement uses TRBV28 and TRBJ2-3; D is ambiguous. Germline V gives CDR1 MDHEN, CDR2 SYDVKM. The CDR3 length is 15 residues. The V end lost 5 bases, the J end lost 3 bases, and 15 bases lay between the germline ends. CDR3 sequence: CASSRPFYETDTQYF. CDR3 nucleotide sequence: TGTGCCAGCAGTCGGCCCTTCTATGAAACAGATACGCAGTATTTT.

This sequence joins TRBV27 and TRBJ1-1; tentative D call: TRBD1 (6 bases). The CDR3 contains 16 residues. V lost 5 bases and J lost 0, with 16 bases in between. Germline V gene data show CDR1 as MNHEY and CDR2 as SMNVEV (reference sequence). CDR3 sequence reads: CASSITDRFMNTEAFF. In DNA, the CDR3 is TGTGCCAGCAGTATCACGGACAGATTTATGAACACTGAAGCTTTCTTT.

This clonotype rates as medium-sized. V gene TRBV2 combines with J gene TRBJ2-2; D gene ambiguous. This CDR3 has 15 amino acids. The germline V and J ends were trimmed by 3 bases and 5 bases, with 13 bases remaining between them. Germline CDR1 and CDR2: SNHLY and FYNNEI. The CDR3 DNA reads TGTGCCAGCAGTGAGGTTACCCAGGCTACCGGGGAGCTGTTTTTT. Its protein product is CASSEVTQATGELFF.

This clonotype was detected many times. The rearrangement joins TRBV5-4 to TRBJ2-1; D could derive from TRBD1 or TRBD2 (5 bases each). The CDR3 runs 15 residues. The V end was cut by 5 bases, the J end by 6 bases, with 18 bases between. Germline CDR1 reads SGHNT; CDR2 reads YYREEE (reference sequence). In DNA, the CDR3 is TGTGCCAGCAGTCTCGGGGACGCCCGGGCCAATGAGCAGTTCTTC. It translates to CASSLGDARANEQFF. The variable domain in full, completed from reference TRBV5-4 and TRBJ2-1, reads ETGVTQSPTHLIKTRGQQVTLRCSSQSGHNTVSWYQQALGQGPQFIFQYYREEENGRGNFPPRFSGLQFPNYSSELNVNALELDDSALYLCASSLGDARANEQFFGPGTRLTVL.

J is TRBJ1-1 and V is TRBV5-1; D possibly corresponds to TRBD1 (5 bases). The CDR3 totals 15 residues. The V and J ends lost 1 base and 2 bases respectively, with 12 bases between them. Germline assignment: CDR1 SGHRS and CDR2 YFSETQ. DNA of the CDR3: TGCGCCAGCAGCTTGAGGGGCAGGACAAACACTGAAGCTTTCTTT. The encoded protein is CASSLRGRTNTEAFF.

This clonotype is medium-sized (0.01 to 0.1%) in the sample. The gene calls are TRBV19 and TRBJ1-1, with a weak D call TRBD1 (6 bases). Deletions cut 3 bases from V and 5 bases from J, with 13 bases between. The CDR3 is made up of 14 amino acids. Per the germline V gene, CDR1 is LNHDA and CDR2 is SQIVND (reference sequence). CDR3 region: CASSMGHPGTEAFF. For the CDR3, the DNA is TGTGCCAGTAGTATGGGACACCCTGGGACTGAAGCTTTCTTT.

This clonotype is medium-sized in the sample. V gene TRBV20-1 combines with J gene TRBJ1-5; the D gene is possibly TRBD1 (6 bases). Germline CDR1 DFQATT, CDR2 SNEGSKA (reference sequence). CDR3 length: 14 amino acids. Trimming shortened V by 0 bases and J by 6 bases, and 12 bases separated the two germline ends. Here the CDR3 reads CSAREQGKSQPQHF. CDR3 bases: TGCAGTGCTAGAGAACAGGGAAAGAGTCAGCCCCAGCATTTT.

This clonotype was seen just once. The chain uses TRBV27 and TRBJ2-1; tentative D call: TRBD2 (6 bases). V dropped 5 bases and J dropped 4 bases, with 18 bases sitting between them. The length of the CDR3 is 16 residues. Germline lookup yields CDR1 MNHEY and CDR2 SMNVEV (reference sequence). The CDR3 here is CASSIIAEFRYNEQFF. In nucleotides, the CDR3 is TGTGCCAGCAGTATAATAGCGGAGTTTCGGTACAATGAGCAGTTCTTC.

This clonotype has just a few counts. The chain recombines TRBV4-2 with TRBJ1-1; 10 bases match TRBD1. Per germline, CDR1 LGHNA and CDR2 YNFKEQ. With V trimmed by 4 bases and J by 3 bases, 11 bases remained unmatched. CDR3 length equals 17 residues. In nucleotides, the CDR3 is TGTGCCAGCAGCCGCCAAAGTTTGGACAGGGGGGACACTGAAGCTTTCTTT. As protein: CASSRQSLDRGDTEAFF.

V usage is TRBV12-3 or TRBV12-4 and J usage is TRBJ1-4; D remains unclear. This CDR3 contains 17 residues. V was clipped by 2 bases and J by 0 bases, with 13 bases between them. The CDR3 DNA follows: TGTGCCAGCAGTTTATGGGATTGGCTTGCAACTAATGAAAAACTGTTTTTT. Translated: CASSLWDWLATNEKLFF.